The rows below give T cell receptor beta chains drawn from one sample of a study of blood T cell repertoires in COVID-19. Assay used: immunoSEQ multiplex PCR; TCRdb lists only in-frame clones, some missing. The sample holds 180,000 or so clones, roughly 86% seen once. Sequencing input: peripheral blood. The source is a man aged 65 to 79 with acute or convalescent COVID-19. The CDR3 runs from the conserved cysteine through the conserved F or W. The D gene is left open where the match is weak. Only some rows state a clone size, as once, few, many or a class for expanded clones.

V: TRBV11-1
D: TRBD1
length: 15
J: TRBJ2-2
size: .
CDR3: CASSRRQGGTGELFF
DNA: TGTGCCAGCAGCCGTCGACAGGGGGGCACCGGGGAGCTGTTTTTT

V: TRBV15
D: TRBD2
length: 13
J: TRBJ2-5
size: .
CDR3: CATSRGLLETQYF
DNA: TGTGCCACCAGCAGGGGACTATTAGAGACCCAGTACTTC

V: TRBV3-1/TRBV3-2
D: .
length: 13
J: TRBJ2-2
size: .
CDR3: CASSQAGTGELFF
DNA: TGTGCCAGCAGCCAAGCAGGAACCGGGGAGCTGTTTTTT

V: TRBV4-2
D: TRBD1
length: 17
J: TRBJ2-4
size: .
CDR3: CASSQALQGQGLNIQYF
DNA: TGTGCCAGCAGCCAGGCCCTTCAGGGACAGGGATTAAACATTCAGTACTTC

V: TRBV9
D: TRBD2
length: 14
J: TRBJ2-1
size: .
CDR3: CASSVRAGASEQFF
DNA: TGTGCCAGCAGCGTAAGAGCGGGGGCGAGTGAGCAGTTCTTC

V: TRBV5-1
D: .
length: 14
J: TRBJ2-7
size: .
CDR3: CASSPLPGLYEQYF
DNA: TGCGCCAGCAGCCCCCTACCTGGACTCTACGAGCAGTACTTC

V: TRBV6-5
D: .
length: 15
J: TRBJ1-2
size: .
CDR3: CASAHYRDTNYGYTF
DNA: TGTGCCAGCGCTCACTACCGGGACACGAACTATGGCTACACCTTC

V: TRBV5-6
D: .
length: 18
J: TRBJ2-6
size: .
CDR3: CASSSRQGRDSGANVLTF
DNA: TGTGCCAGCAGCTCGCGACAGGGGAGGGACTCTGGGGCCAACGTCCTGACTTTC

V: TRBV13
D: TRBD1
length: 15
J: TRBJ1-4
size: .
CDR3: CASSLGGTGGEKLFF
DNA: TGTGCCAGCAGCTTAGGCGGGACAGGGGGTGAAAAACTGTTTTTT

V: TRBV18
D: .
length: 15
J: TRBJ2-5
size: once
CDR3: CASSPISESQETQYF
DNA: TGTGCCAGCTCACCTATAAGCGAATCCCAAGAGACCCAGTACTTC

V: TRBV4-2
D: TRBD1
length: 18
J: TRBJ2-6
size: .
CDR3: CASSHSRDRVWGANVLTF
DNA: TGTGCCAGCAGCCACTCCCGGGACAGGGTGTGGGGGGCCAACGTCCTGACTTTC

V: TRBV21-1
D: .
length: 22
J: TRBJ1-1
size: .
CDR3: CASSPSAAGQGPQLAMNTEAFF
DNA: TGTGCCAGCAGCCCGTCGGCCGCCGGACAGGGGCCCCAGTTGGCAATGAACACTGAAGCTTTCTTT

V: TRBV3-1/TRBV3-2
D: .
length: 14
J: TRBJ2-3
size: .
CDR3: CASSQDVGGDTQYF
DNA: TGTGCCAGCAGCCAAGACGTGGGAGGAGATACGCAGTATTTT

V: TRBV7-8
D: .
length: 18
J: TRBJ2-4
size: few
CDR3: CASSLAFGGLFAKNIQYF
DNA: TGTGCCAGCAGCTTAGCGTTCGGGGGGCTTTTCGCCAAAAACATTCAGTACTTC

V: TRBV5-1
D: .
length: 14
J: TRBJ1-2
size: .
CDR3: CASSLGPSGDGYTF
DNA: TGCGCCAGCAGCTTGGGCCCTTCGGGGGATGGCTACACCTTC

V: TRBV7-2
D: .
length: 13
J: TRBJ2-3
size: .
CDR3: CASSVGPADTQYF
DNA: TGTGCCAGCAGCGTGGGCCCTGCAGATACGCAGTATTTT

V: TRBV5-1
D: TRBD2
length: 20
J: TRBJ2-3
size: .
CDR3: CASSPGGTSGGPQNTDTQYF
DNA: TGCGCCAGCAGCCCCGGAGGGACTAGCGGGGGGCCTCAGAACACAGATACGCAGTATTTT

V: TRBV4-2
D: .
length: 16
J: TRBJ2-7
size: .
CDR3: CASSQGAGTRNYEQYF
DNA: TGTGCCAGCAGCCAAGGGGCGGGGACTCGTAACTACGAGCAGTACTTC